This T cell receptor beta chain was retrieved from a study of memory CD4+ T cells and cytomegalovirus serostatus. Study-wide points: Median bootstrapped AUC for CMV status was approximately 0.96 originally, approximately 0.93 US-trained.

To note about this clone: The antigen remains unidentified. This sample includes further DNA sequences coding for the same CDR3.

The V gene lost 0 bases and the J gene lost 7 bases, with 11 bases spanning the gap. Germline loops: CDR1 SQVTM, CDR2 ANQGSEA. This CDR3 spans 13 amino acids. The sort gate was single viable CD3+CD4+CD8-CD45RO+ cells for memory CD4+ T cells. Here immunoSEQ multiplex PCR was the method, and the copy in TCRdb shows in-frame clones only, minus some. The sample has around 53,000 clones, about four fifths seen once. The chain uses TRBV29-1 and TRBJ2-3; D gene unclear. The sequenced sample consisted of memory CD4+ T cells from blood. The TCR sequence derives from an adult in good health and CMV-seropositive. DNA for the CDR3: TGCAGCGTTGAAGACGTGCTGGCTAATACGCAGTATTTT. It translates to CSVEDVLANTQYF.